This TCR beta chain was sequenced for a study of identical twins. Template switching added a universal primer site; cDNA carried unique molecular identifiers. TCRdb independently ran MiXCR on the 5' RACE reads; one entry per CDR3 protein. The data contain a few hundred thousand distinct CDR3 sequences, more than 9.5% of them seen just once; the ten biggest clones take up 3.5% to 5%. This CDR3 region has 13 residues. Germline V lookup: CDR1 MNHNS, CDR2 SASEGT. Trimming took 6 bases from V and 4 from J, leaving 11 bases between them. All of the donors were Caucasians in good health. This clonotype came up a few times. The same sample was also studied in work on yellow fever vaccine responses in identical twins. This second report adds: Twins' vaccine T cell responses reportedly seemed partly convergent and partly personalized.

The clonotype comes from a woman aged 18-29 years in good health. This chain links TRBV6-1 with TRBJ2-3; D gene ambiguous. The sample comprised memory (CD45RO+) T cells sorted from blood. The CDR3 reads CASRMPVADTQYF. Written as DNA, the CDR3 is TGTGCCAGCAGAATGCCGGTAGCAGATACGCAGTATTTT.